This T cell receptor beta chain was captured by sequencing in a study of shared clonotypes between healthy human individuals. Study context: Aged between 18 and 49, the donors were two women and a few men.

Data came from immunoSEQ multiplex PCR; TCRdb stores just in-frame clones and leaves some out. The data show some 980,000 clones, less than 85% seen once. Into CD45RA+ naive and CD45RA-negative memory subsets, the CD4+ cells were split. As for this clone: Its cognate antigen is unknown.

Points from the study as a whole: For naive CD4 cells, roughly 4.8% of clonotypes were shared across several donors.

This clonotype was obtained from a man between 18 and 29 years old in good health. Material for sequencing was memory CD4+ T cells sorted from blood. This sample's subset: CD45RA-negative fraction.

The CDR3 loop reads CASSPGRGGGRNHEQYF. The CDR3 DNA sequence: TGTGCCAGCAGCCCCGGGCGGGGTGGCGGGAGAAACCACGAGCAGTACTTC. The chain couples TRBV11-2 to TRBJ2-7, with TRBD2 matching over 7 bases. J was trimmed by 5 bases and V by 5 bases; bases with no gene match: 18. The CDR3 sequence is 17 residues long. Germline-derived CDR1 and CDR2 are SGHAT and FQNNGV.